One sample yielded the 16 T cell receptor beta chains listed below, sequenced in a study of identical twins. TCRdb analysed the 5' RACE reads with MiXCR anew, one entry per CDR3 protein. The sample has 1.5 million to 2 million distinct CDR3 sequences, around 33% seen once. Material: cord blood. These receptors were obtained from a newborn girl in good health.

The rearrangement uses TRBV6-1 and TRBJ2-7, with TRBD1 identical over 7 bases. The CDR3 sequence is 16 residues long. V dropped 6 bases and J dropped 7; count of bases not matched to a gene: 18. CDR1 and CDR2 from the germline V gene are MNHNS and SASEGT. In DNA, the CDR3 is TGTGCCAGCAGCCCGCGATCCGACAGGGTCATATCGGAGCAGTACTTC. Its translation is CASSPRSDRVISEQYF.

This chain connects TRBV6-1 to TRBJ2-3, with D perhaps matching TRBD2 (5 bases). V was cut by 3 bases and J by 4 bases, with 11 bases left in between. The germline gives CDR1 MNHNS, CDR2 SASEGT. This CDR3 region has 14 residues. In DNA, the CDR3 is TGTGCCAGCAGTGAGGTTGGACTGCCAGATACGCAGTATTTT. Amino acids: CASSEVGLPDTQYF.

The CDR3 protein is CSARAGGLYYNEQFF. DNA for the CDR3: TGCAGTGCTAGAGCGGGAGGGCTGTATTACAATGAGCAGTTCTTC. J is TRBJ2-1 and V is TRBV20-1, with 8 bases fitting TRBD2. Trimming took 1 base from V and 4 from J; bases not matched to a gene: 6. Germline CDR1 is DFQATT and CDR2 is SNEGSKA (reference sequence). The CDR3 totals 15 residues.

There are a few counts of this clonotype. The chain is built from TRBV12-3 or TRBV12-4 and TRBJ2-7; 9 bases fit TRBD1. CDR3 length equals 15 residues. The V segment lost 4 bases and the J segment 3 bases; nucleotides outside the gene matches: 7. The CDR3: CASSSGTGRLYEQYF. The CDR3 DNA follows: TGTGCCAGCAGTTCCGGGACAGGGAGGCTCTACGAGCAGTACTTC.

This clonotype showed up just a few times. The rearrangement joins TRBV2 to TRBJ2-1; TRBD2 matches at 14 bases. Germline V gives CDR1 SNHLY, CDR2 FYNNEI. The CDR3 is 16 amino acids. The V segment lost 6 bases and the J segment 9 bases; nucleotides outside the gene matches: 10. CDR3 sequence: CASRIPGTSGRGEQFF. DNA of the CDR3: TGTGCCAGCAGGATTCCCGGGACTAGCGGGAGAGGTGAGCAGTTCTTC.

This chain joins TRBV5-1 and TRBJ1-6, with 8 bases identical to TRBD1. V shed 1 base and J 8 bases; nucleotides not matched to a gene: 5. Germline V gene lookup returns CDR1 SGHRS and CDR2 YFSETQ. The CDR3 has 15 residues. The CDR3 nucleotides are TGCGCCAGCAGCTTGAAGACAGGGGAGGATTCACCCCTCCACTTT. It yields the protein CASSLKTGEDSPLHF.

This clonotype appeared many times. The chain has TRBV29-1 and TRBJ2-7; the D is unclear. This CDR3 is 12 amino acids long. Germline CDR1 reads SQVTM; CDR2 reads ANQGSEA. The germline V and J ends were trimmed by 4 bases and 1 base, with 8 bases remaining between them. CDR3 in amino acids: CSVVQNSYEQYF. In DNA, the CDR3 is TGCAGCGTTGTGCAGAATTCCTACGAGCAGTACTTC.

Written as DNA, the CDR3 is TGTGCCAGCAGTCCCGTAGCGGGAGGGTACGAGACCCAGTACTTC. Translating gives CASSPVAGGYETQYF. This chain links TRBV12-3 or TRBV12-4 with TRBJ2-5, with TRBD2 identical over 11 bases. The CDR3 length is 15 residues. J gave up 5 bases and V 5 bases, and 7 bases lay outside the gene matches.

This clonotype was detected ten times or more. The CDR3 DNA sequence: TGTGCCAGCAGCTTGACGGGGCTATACGAGCAGTACTTC. This encodes CASSLTGLYEQYF. The chain uses TRBV11-2 and TRBJ2-7; TRBD1 or TRBD2 may be the D gene (5 bases each). The CDR3 spans 13 residues. V was clipped by 3 bases and J by 4 bases, with 10 bases between them. The germline gives CDR1 SGHAT, CDR2 FQNNGV.

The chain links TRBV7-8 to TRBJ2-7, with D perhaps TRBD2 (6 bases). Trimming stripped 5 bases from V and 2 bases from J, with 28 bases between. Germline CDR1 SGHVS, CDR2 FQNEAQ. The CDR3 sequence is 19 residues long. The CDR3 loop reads CASSGGMVAGQSWAYEQYF. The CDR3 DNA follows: TGTGCCAGCAGCGGAGGGATGGTTGCAGGTCAGTCATGGGCCTACGAGCAGTACTTC.

The CDR3 here is CASRPSHVVLDAYEQYF. In DNA form, the CDR3 reads TGTGCCAGCAGGCCTTCCCACGTGGTATTGGATGCCTACGAGCAGTACTTC. The chain is built from TRBV25-1 and TRBJ2-7; no clear D gene. Germline CDR1 reads MGHDK; CDR2 reads SYGVNS. This CDR3 is built from 17 residues. V was trimmed by 6 bases and J by 2 bases, leaving 23 bases between them.

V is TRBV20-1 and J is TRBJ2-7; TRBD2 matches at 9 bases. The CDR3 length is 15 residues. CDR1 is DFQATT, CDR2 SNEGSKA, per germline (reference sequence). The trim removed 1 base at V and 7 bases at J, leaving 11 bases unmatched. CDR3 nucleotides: TGCAGTGCTAGAGTGGCGGGGGGGGCAGACAATGAGCAGTACTTC. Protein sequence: CSARVAGGADNEQYF.

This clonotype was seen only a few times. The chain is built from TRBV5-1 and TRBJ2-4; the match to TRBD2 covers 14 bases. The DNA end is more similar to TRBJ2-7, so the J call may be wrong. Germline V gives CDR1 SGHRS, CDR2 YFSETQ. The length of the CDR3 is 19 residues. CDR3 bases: TGCGCCAGCAGCCCTCCTTCGACTAGCGGGAGGGTTTTTCCCTACGAGCAGTACTTC. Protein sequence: CASSPPSTSGRVFPYEQYF.

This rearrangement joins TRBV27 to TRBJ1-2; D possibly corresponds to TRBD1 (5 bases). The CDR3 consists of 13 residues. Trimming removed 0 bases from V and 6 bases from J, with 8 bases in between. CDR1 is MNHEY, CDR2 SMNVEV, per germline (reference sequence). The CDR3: CASSLSEGDGYTF. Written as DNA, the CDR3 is TGTGCCAGCAGTTTATCCGAAGGGGATGGCTACACCTTC.

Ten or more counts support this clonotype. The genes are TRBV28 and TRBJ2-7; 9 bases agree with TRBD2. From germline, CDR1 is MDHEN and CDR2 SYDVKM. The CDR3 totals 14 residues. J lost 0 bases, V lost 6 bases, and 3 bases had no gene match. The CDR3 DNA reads TGTGCCAGCAGCAATAGCGGGAGCTCCTACGAGCAGTACTTC. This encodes CASSNSGSSYEQYF.

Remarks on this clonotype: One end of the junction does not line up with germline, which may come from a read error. CDR3 amino acids: CASRPLGYEQCF. The CDR3 region has the DNA TGTGCCAGCAGACCCCTAGGATACGAGCAGTGCTTC. The chain has TRBV2 and TRBJ2-4; no clear D gene. This CDR3 spans 12 amino acids. Per the germline V gene, CDR1 is SNHLY and CDR2 is FYNNEI.